This T cell receptor (beta chain) appears in the sequencing data of a study of T cell changes during pregnancy in multiple sclerosis. Sequencing was performed with immunoSEQ multiplex PCR; in TCRdb, only in-frame clones are kept and a portion is missing. The repertoire includes some 49,000 clones, around 87% of them detected once, and just over 5% sits in the top ten. The CDR3 is made up of 15 amino acids. Germline trimming cut 0 bases from V and 9 bases from J; bases unmatched to any gene: 4. From germline, CDR1 is SGDLS and CDR2 YYNGEE. Material: peripheral blood, obtained after pregnancy. The chain carries TRBV9 and TRBJ2-1; 12 bases match TRBD2. The receptor's source is a female donor in good health, enrolled as a control in a pregnancy study. CDR3 amino acids: CASSVGLAGDGEQFF. CDR3 DNA sequence: TGTGCCAGCAGCGTAGGACTAGCGGGAGACGGTGAGCAGTTCTTC.